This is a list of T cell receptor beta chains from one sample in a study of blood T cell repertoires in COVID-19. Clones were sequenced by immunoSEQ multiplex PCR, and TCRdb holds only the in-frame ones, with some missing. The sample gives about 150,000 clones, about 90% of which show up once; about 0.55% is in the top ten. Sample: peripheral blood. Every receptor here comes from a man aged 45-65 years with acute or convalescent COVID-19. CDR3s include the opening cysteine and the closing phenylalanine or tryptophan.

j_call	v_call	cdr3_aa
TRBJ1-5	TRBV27	CASRRQGTGQPQHF
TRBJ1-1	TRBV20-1	CSARATEAFF
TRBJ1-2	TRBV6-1	CASSEQGVSNYGYTF
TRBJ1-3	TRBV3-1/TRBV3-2	CASSQDLRQGNGNTIYF
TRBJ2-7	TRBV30	CAWSRGIPSEQYF
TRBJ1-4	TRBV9	CASSVSGLGNEKLFF
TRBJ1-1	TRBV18	CASSPGWDRASEAFF
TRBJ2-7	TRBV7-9	CASSLASGRPNEQYF
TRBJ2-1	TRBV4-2	CASSPGTRGEQFF
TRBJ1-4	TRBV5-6	CASSLAGQGFGTNEKLFF
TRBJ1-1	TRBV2	CASRVEGNTEAFF
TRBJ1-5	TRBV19	CASSTGGGNQPQHF
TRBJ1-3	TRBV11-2	CASSSQTGTLAGNTIYF
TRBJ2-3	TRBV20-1	CSAFSYDTQYF
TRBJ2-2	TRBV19	CASSPQGAYTGELFF
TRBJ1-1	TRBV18	CASSFVQGEEAFF
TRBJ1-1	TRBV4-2	CASSQERGNTEAFF
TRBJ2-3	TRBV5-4	CASSLRTSGGQADTQYF
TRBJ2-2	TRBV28	CASTGPTGELFF
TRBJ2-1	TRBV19	CASRTLTSGRAGEQFF
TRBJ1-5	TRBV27	CASSGTRAINQPQHF
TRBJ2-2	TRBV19	CASTNWGVANTGELFF
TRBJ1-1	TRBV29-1	CSVGGQVNTEAFF
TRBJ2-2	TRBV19	CASSPQRGGQGGTGELFF
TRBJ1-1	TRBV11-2	CASSLPGGVAEAFF
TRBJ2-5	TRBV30	CAWSVTFGQIEETQYF
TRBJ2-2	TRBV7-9	CASTQGRRTNTGELFF
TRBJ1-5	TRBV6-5	CASSRDRDGKPQHF
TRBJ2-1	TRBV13	CASSVPLAGGGDEQFF
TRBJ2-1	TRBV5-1	CASSPPLAGGTYNEQFF
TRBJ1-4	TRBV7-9	CASSLFSTNEKLFF
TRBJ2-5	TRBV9	CASSVGAWEETQYF
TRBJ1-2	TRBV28	CASSIRGFGYGYTF
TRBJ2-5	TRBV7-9	CASSLQQGAVETQYF
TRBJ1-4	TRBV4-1	CASSHMDRVEKLFF
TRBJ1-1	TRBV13	CASSLAPGGNTEAFF
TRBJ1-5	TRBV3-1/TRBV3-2	CASSQGQASPQHF